This T cell receptor (beta chain) was sequenced during a study of graft-versus-host responses after intestinal transplantation. Study summary: Transplants given to recipients were multivisceral, liver-intestinal, or isolated intestinal. Every recipient had anti-thymocyte globulin induction and roughly 3 years of tacrolimus plus steroids. Findings and limits, study-wide: The authors found GvH clones in recipient marrow, some appearing first in ileum or blood.

Profiled with immunoSEQ multiplex PCR; TCRdb holds only in-frame clones, not every one. Among 25,000 or so clones listed, 82% were seen once. V lost 1 base to trimming and J lost 0 bases; unmatched junction nucleotides: 2. This CDR3 spans 16 amino acids. Germline V gene data show CDR1 as LGHNA and CDR2 as YNFKEQ. To note about this clone: The antigen is unknown.

The sequence derives from a human donor who received an intestinal transplant. Here the sequenced sample was unstimulated CD4+ T cells sorted from spleen or lymph node cells, taken before intestinal transplant. The rearrangement links TRBV4-2 to TRBJ2-2, with 7 nucleotides matching TRBD2. The CDR3 nucleotides read TGTGCCAGCAGCCAAGCCGGGACTACGAACACCGGGGAGCTGTTTTTT. Its translation is CASSQAGTTNTGELFF.